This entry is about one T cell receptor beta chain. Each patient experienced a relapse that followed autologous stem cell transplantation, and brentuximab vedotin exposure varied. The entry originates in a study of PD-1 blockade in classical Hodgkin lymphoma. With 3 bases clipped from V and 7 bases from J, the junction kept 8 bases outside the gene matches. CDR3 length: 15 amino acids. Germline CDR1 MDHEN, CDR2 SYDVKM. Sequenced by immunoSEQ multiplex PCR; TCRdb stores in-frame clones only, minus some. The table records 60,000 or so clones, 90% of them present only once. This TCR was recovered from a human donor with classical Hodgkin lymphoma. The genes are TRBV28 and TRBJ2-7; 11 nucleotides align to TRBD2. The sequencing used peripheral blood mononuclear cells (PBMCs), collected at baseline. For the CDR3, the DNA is TGTGCCAGCAGTTTCCCTACTAGCGGGAGTGAAGAGCAGTACTTC. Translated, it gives CASSFPTSGSEEQYF.